The 9 T cell receptor beta chains given below trace back to one sample, sequenced in a study of beta chain features in type 1 diabetes. Expressed TCRB transcripts got sequenced, as all isolated RNA was reverse transcribed. The method was immunoSEQ multiplex PCR; TCRdb's version includes in-frame clones alone and lacks a portion of them. The sample includes some 150,000 clones, roughly 7.2% seen only once; the top ten take 1.1% to 1.5%. The source material was central memory CD4+ T cells from blood. The receptors shown here come from a woman in her 30s in good health.

Many counts were recorded for this clone. V is TRBV19 and J is TRBJ2-3, with 8 bases aligning to TRBD2. The CDR3 totals 13 residues. V gave up 8 bases and J gave up 6 bases; unmatched junction bases: 7. Germline V gene data show CDR1 as LNHDA and CDR2 as SQIVND (reference sequence). CDR3 sequence: CASRSGSEDTQYF. The CDR3, as DNA: TGTGCCAGTCGAAGCGGGAGTGAGGATACGCAGTATTTT.

The J gene is TRBJ2-1, the V gene TRBV11-2; TRBD2 matches 8 bases. Looked up from germline, CDR1 is SGHAT and CDR2 is FQNNGV. The CDR3 totals 16 residues. V lost 5 bases to trimming and J lost 0 bases; unmatched junction nucleotides: 6. The CDR3 loop reads CASSVLAESSYNEQFF. The DNA for the CDR3 is TGTGCCAGCAGCGTACTAGCGGAGAGCTCCTACAATGAGCAGTTCTTC. The full variable domain, its missing parts supplied by reference TRBV11-2 and TRBJ2-1, is EAGVAQSPRYKIIEKRQSVAFWCNPISGHATLYWYQQILGQGPKLLIQFQNNGVVDDSQLPKDRFSAERLKGVDSTLKIQPAKLEDSAVYLCASSVLAESSYNEQFFGPGTRLTVL.

This clone came up a few times. V usage is TRBV6-5 and J usage is TRBJ1-5; TRBD1 agrees at 9 bases. J gave up 7 bases and V 5 bases, and 9 bases lay outside the gene matches. The CDR3 length is 15 residues. CDR1 is MNHEY and CDR2 is SVGAGI in the germline V gene. For the CDR3, the DNA is TGTGCCAGCAGTACCGGGACAGGGCGAGGGCAGCCCCAGCATTTT. This gives the protein CASSTGTGRGQPQHF.

To note about this clone: The identical CDR3 is also encoded by other nucleotide sequences in the sample. The chain joins TRBV5-1 to TRBJ2-6; tentatively, D is TRBD1 (6 bases). Trimming cost V 0 bases and J 0 bases, with 7 bases left between them. Germline V gene sequence: CDR1 SGHRS, CDR2 YFSETQ. The length of the CDR3 is 16 residues. The CDR3 sequence is CASSLEGGSGANVLTF. The CDR3 region has the DNA TGCGCCAGCAGCTTGGAAGGGGGCTCTGGGGCCAACGTCCTGACTTTC.

A few counts support this clone. This chain joins TRBV5-1 and TRBJ2-1; 10 bases fit TRBD2. Per germline, CDR1 SGHRS and CDR2 YFSETQ. The V and J ends lost 0 bases and 3 bases, in that order; junction bases with no gene match: 3. This CDR3 contains 16 residues. As DNA, the CDR3 is TGCGCCAGCAGCTTGGACAGCGGGGGGGGCTACAATGAGCAGTTCTTC. Its translation: CASSLDSGGGYNEQFF.

This clone was counted between two and nine times. CDR3 in amino acids: CASSLRGSSYNEQFF. Here the CDR3 DNA reads TGTGCCAGCAGCTTAAGGGGGAGCTCCTACAATGAGCAGTTCTTC. This chain links TRBV7-6 with TRBJ2-1, with TRBD1 as a possible D gene (6 bases). This CDR3 has 15 amino acids. CDR1 is SGHVS and CDR2 is FNYEAQ in the germline V gene. V was shortened by 2 bases and J by 0 bases, with 8 bases between the two germline ends.

The chain recombines TRBV18 with TRBJ2-2; 7 positions agree with TRBD1. The CDR3 consists of 15 residues. The V segment lost 3 bases and the J segment 4 bases; nucleotides outside the gene matches: 5. CDR1 KGHSH and CDR2 LQKENI come from the germline V gene. For the CDR3, the DNA is TGTGCCAGCTCACCCACGACAGGGCGCACCGGGGAGCTGTTTTTT. Translating it yields CASSPTTGRTGELFF.

The V gene is TRBV29-1, the J gene TRBJ2-4; D may be TRBD2 (6 bases). The CDR3 contains 17 residues. Between the trimmed V and J ends, which lost 4 bases and 1 base, there was a span of 20 bases. Germline V gives CDR1 SQVTM, CDR2 ANQGSEA. The chain's CDR3 is CSVVVTGGWGAKNIQYF. The CDR3 nucleotides read TGCAGCGTTGTCGTCACCGGGGGATGGGGGGCCAAAAACATTCAGTACTTC.

The chain joins TRBV4-2 to TRBJ1-2; 9 bases line up with TRBD1. CDR3 length equals 13 residues. CDR1 LGHNA and CDR2 YNFKEQ come from the germline V gene. The CDR3, as DNA: TGTGCAGCGGGACAGGGAGCTAACTATGGCTACACCTTC. This sequence encodes CAAGQGANYGYTF.